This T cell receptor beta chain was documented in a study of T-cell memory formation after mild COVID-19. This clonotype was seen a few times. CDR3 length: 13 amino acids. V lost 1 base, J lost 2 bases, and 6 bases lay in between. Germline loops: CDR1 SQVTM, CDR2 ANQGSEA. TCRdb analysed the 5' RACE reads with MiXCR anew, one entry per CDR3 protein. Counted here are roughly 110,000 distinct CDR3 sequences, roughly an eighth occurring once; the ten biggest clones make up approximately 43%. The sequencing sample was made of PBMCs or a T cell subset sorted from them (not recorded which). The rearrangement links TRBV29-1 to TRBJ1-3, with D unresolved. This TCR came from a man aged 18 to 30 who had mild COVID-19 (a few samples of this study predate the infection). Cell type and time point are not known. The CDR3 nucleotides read TGCAGCGTTGAAGGGCAGGCTGGAAACACCATATATTTT. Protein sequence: CSVEGQAGNTIYF.